In this sample, the clone carrying this T cell receptor (beta chain) turned up once. What it binds is unknown. V was pared by 2 bases and J by 0 bases, with 8 bases between. Per germline, CDR1 KGHSH and CDR2 LQKENI. CDR3 length: 15 amino acids. These data come from a study of shared clonotypes between healthy human individuals. About the study: CD4 naive cells filled three plates per donor, CD4 memory three, CD8 naive two and CD8 memory one. Study-wide findings and caveats: Naive subsets generally exceeded memory subsets in estimated richness. Depth of sequencing was expected to influence donor clonotype sharing.

In replicate PCRs of sorted subsets, roughly 200 ng DNA, about 30,000 T cell genomes, was used. TCRdb's copy holds only in-frame clones and misses some; the assay was immunoSEQ multiplex PCR. This table holds around 1,000,000 clones, 60% to 80% found once. The gene calls are TRBV18 and TRBJ2-1; no clear D. The clonotype was recovered from a man in his late teens or twenties in good health. Some clones in this sample may be carry-over from other donors' samples. Sequenced sample: memory CD4+ T cells from PBMCs. As to subset: CD45RA-negative fraction. The CDR3 coding sequence is TGTGCCAGCTCACCAGGTGCTAGCTCCTACAATGAGCAGTTCTTC. Protein product: CASSPGASSYNEQFF. Full variable domain (outside the CDR3, taken from reference TRBV18 and TRBJ2-1): NAGVMQNPRHLVRRRGQEARLRCSPMKGHSHVYWYRQLPEEGLKFMVYLQKENIIDESGMPKERFSAEFPKEGPSILRIQQVVRGDSAAYFCASSPGASSYNEQFFGPGTRLTVL.